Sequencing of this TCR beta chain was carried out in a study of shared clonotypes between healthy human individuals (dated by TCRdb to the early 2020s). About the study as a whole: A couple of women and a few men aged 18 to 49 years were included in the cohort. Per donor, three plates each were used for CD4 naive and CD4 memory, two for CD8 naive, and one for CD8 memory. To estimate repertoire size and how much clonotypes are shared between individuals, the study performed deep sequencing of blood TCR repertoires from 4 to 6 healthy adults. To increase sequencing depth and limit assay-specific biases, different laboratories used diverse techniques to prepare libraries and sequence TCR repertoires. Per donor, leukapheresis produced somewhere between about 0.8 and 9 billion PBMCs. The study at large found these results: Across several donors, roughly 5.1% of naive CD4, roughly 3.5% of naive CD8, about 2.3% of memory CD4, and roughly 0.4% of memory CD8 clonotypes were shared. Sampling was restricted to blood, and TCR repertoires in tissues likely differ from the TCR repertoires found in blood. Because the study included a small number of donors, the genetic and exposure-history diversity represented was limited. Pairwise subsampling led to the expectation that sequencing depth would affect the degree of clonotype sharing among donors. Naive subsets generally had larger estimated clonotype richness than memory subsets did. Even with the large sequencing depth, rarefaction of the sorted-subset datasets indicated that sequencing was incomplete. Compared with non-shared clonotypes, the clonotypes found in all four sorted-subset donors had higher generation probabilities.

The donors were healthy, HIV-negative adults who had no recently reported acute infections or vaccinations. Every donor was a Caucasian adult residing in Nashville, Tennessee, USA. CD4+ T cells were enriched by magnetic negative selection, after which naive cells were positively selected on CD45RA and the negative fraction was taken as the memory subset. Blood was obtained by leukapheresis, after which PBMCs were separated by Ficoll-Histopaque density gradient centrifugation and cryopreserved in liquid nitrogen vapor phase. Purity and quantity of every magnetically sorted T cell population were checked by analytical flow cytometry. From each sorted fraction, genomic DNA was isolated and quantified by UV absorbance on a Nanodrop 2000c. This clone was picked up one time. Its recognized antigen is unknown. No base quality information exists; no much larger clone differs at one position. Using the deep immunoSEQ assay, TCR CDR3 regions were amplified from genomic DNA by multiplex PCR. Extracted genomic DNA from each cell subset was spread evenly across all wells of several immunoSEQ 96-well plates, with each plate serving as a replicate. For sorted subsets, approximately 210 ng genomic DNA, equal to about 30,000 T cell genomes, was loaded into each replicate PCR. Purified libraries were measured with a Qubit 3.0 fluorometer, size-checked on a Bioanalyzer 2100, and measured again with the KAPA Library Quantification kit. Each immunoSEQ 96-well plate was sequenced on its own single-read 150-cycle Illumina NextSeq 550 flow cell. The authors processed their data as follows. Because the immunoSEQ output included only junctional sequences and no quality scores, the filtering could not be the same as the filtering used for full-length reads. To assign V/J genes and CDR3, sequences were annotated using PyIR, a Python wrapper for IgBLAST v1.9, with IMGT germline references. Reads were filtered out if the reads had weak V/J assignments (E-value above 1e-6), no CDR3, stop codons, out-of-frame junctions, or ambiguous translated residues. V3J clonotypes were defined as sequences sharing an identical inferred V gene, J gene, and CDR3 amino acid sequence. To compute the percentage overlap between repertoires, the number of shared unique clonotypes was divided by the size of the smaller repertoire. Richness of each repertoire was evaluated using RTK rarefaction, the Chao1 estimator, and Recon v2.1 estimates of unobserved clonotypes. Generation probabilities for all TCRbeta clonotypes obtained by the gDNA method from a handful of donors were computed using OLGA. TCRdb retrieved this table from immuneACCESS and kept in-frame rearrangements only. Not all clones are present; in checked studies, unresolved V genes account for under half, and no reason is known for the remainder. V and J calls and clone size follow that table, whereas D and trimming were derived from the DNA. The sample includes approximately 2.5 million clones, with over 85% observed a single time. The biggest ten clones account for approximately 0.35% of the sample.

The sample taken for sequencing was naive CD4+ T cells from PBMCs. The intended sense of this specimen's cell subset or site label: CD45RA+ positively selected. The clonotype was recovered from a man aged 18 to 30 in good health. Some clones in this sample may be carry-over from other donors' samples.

The CDR3 protein: CASSYRTGEGWSNQPQHF. The DNA sequence is TGTGCCAGCAGCTATCGGACAGGGGAGGGTTGGAGCAATCAGCCCCAGCATTTT. The V and J genes are TRBV28 and TRBJ1-5, and 9 junctional nucleotides match TRBD1. CDR1 is given as MDHEN and CDR2 as SYDVKM, both from the germline V gene. Relative to germline, V is missing 6 bases and J is missing 1 base, with 13 bases of the junction outside any gene match. The CDR3 holds 18 amino acids from the cysteine to the phenylalanine. Solely the CDR3 DNA is kept, with 54 bases framed from the first base.